This passage covers 32 T cell receptor beta chains from one sample sequenced in a study of blood T cell repertoires in COVID-19. Clones were sequenced by immunoSEQ multiplex PCR, and TCRdb holds only the in-frame ones, with some missing. The sample lists about 150,000 clones; around three quarters were seen once. Specimen: peripheral blood. Source of these receptors: a man aged 55 to 70 with acute or convalescent COVID-19.

This chain joins TRBV11-2 and TRBJ2-1, with TRBD2 matching 14 bases. The CDR3 spans 19 residues. Germline values: CDR1 SGHAT, CDR2 FQNNGV. The V and J ends lost 4 bases and 0 bases, in that order; junction bases with no gene match: 8. The CDR3 coding sequence is TGTGCCAGCAGCTCCTACCTCGGACTAGCGGGAGGCTCCTACAATGAGCAGTTCTTC. Encoded protein: CASSSYLGLAGGSYNEQFF.

The CDR3 DNA is TGTGCCAGTAGTATCAGCAATGGGCATTACAATGAGCAGTTCTTC. Protein product: CASSISNGHYNEQFF. The chain joins TRBV19 to TRBJ2-1; no clear D. Germline lookup yields CDR1 LNHDA and CDR2 SQIVND (reference sequence). This CDR3 contains 15 residues. Deletions cut 3 bases from V and 4 bases from J, with 13 bases between.

This sequence joins TRBV9 and TRBJ2-3, with TRBD2 identical over 10 bases. Germline V gene data show CDR1 as SGDLS and CDR2 as YYNGEE. V shed 2 bases, J shed 6 bases, and the junction held 6 bases outside the gene matches. This CDR3 is 15 amino acids long. The CDR3 protein is CASSVSSGSHDTQYF. The CDR3 DNA sequence: TGTGCCAGCAGCGTCTCTAGCGGGAGCCATGATACGCAGTATTTT.

This clone has a handful of counts. CDR3 loop: CASAIARAGAKQYF. The CDR3, as DNA: TGTGCCAGCGCCATCGCGCGCGCTGGAGCCAAGCAGTACTTC. This rearrangement joins TRBV11-1 to TRBJ2-7, with D hard to call. Germline CDR1 and CDR2: SGHAT and FQDESV (reference sequence). Trimming removed 8 bases at V and 8 bases at J, with 22 bases between. The CDR3 has 14 residues.

This chain joins TRBV24-1 and TRBJ2-5; 8 bases are a match to TRBD1. Looked up from germline, CDR1 is KGHDR and CDR2 is SFDVKD. This CDR3 has 15 amino acids. Unmatched junction bases numbered 8, after V lost 4 bases and J lost 5 bases. The CDR3 bases are TGTGCCACCAGTGAAAGGACAGGGTACGGGGAGACCCAGTACTTC. It specifies CATSERTGYGETQYF.

The V call is TRBV11-2, the J call TRBJ1-2; 9 bases match TRBD1. The CDR3 runs to 12 residues. Losses at the gene ends were 5 bases for V and 9 bases for J; bases not matched to a gene: 4. Per the germline V gene, CDR1 is SGHAT and CDR2 is FQNNGV. The CDR3 sequence: CASSTGQGRYTF. In nucleotides, the CDR3 is TGTGCCAGCAGCACGGGACAGGGTCGCTACACCTTC.

V and J are TRBV6-2 or TRBV6-3 and TRBJ2-5; 10 bases are shared with TRBD2. V dropped 6 bases and J dropped 5; count of bases not matched to a gene: 3. Germline CDR1 and CDR2: MNHEY and SVGEGT. CDR3 size: 13 residues. The CDR3 sequence is CASSRSGRETQYF. CDR3 bases: TGTGCCAGCAGCCGTAGCGGGAGGGAGACCCAGTACTTC.

The chain is built from TRBV5-1 and TRBJ2-2; 9 bases map to TRBD1. The CDR3 runs 14 residues. V lost 4 bases, J lost 4 bases, and 2 bases stayed unmatched. Per germline, CDR1 SGHRS and CDR2 YFSETQ. The CDR3 loop reads CASSVTGGTGELFF. The CDR3 nucleotides are TGCGCCAGCAGCGTGACAGGGGGCACCGGGGAGCTGTTTTTT.

This chain uses TRBV2 with TRBJ2-7, with a tentative D call TRBD2 (6 bases). With 1 base removed from V and 4 bases from J, the gap between germline ends came to 11 bases. This CDR3 has 14 amino acids. Germline-derived CDR1 and CDR2 are SNHLY and FYNNEI. Here the CDR3 reads CASSEGGVGYEQYF. CDR3 nucleotides: TGTGCCAGCAGTGAAGGGGGGGTGGGTTACGAGCAGTACTTC. The whole variable domain, filled in from reference TRBV2 and TRBJ2-7, reads EPEVTQTPSHQVTQMGQEVILRCVPISNHLYFYWYRQILGQKVEFLVSFYNNEISEKSEIFDDQFSVERPDGSNFTLKIRSTKLEDSAMYFCASSEGGVGYEQYFGPGTRLTVT.

This chain joins TRBV13 and TRBJ2-4, with no clear D. V gave up 0 bases and J gave up 5 bases, with 14 bases separating them. CDR3 length equals 16 residues. Germline loops: CDR1 PRHDT, CDR2 FYEKMQ (reference sequence). The CDR3 bases are TGTGCCAGCAGCTTAGGTCTACCCCCGTTCGAAAACATTCAGTACTTC. Residues: CASSLGLPPFENIQYF.

This chain joins TRBV9 and TRBJ2-3, with D perhaps matching TRBD2 (6 bases). The CDR3 has 16 residues. Germline V lookup: CDR1 SGDLS, CDR2 YYNGEE. V lost 0 bases to trimming and J lost 0 bases, with 11 bases between them. CDR3 sequence reads: CASSVVGGTSTDTQYF. The CDR3, as DNA: TGTGCCAGCAGCGTAGTGGGAGGAACTAGCACAGATACGCAGTATTTT.

The chain carries TRBV4-1 and TRBJ2-2; TRBD2 aligns across 7 bases. V lost 2 bases to trimming and J lost 6 bases; unmatched junction nucleotides: 3. This CDR3 is built from 14 residues. CDR1 is MGHRA, CDR2 YSYEKL, per germline. The CDR3, as DNA: TGCGCCAGCAGCCAACGACTAGCTCCCGGGGAGCTGTTTTTT. Protein sequence: CASSQRLAPGELFF.

This chain uses TRBV2 with TRBJ1-5; 7 bases are shared with TRBD1. The CDR3 has 16 residues. J gave up 0 bases and V 2 bases, and 4 bases lay outside the gene matches. Germline CDR1 reads SNHLY; CDR2 reads FYNNEI. CDR3: CASSESQGHSNQPQHF. The CDR3 DNA follows: TGTGCCAGCAGTGAATCACAGGGGCATAGCAATCAGCCCCAGCATTTT.

The table lists this clone with a count of one. This chain connects TRBV12-3 or TRBV12-4 to TRBJ2-3, with a weak D call TRBD2 (6 bases). The length of the CDR3 is 12 residues. V was pared by 6 bases and J by 7 bases, with 11 bases between. This chain's CDR3 is CASSPGEYTQYF. Here the CDR3 DNA reads TGTGCCAGCAGCCCGGGGGAGTATACGCAGTATTTT.

This chain joins TRBV6-4 and TRBJ1-1, with 10 bases that match TRBD1. CDR3 length: 14 amino acids. The V gene end was trimmed by 6 bases and the J gene end by 6 bases; junction bases not matched to a gene: 7. In germline, CDR1 is MRHNA, CDR2 SNTAGT. This CDR3 is CASSSGTGAAEAFF. The CDR3 region has the DNA TGTGCCAGCAGCTCCGGGACAGGGGCCGCTGAAGCTTTCTTT.

This chain uses TRBV3-1 (or the pseudogene TRBV3-2) with TRBJ1-4; no firm D call. The CDR3 runs 13 residues. Trimming shortened V by 4 bases and J by 5 bases, and 8 bases separated the two germline ends. Per germline, CDR1 LGHDT and CDR2 YNNKEL (reference sequence). DNA for the CDR3: TGTGCCAGCAGCCCCCAGACAAATGAAAAACTGTTTTTT. The encoded protein is CASSPQTNEKLFF.

With respect to this clone: Other DNA variants within this sample encode the same CDR3. V usage is TRBV19 and J usage is TRBJ1-6; TRBD1 agrees at 8 bases. The CDR3 is 15 amino acids. The germline CDR1 and CDR2 sequences are LNHDA and SQIVND (reference sequence). V lost 2 bases to trimming and J lost 5 bases; unmatched junction nucleotides: 2. The CDR3 DNA reads as TGTGCCAGTAGTATACAGACAGGGGATAATTCACCCCTCCACTTT. Translating gives CASSIQTGDNSPLHF.

The V call is TRBV6-5, the J call TRBJ2-7; 10 bases are shared with TRBD2. V lost 6 bases, J lost 5 bases, and 7 bases stayed unmatched. The CDR3 is 14 residues long. Germline values: CDR1 MNHEY, CDR2 SVGAGI. CDR3 nucleotides: TGTGCCAGCAGCCATCTAGCGGGAGCTAACGAGCAGTACTTC. This encodes CASSHLAGANEQYF.

CDR3: CASSLVGGDSYNEQFF. DNA of the CDR3: TGTGCCAGCAGCTTAGTGGGGGGAGACAGCTACAATGAGCAGTTCTTC. The rearrangement links TRBV11-3 to TRBJ2-1; D may be TRBD2 (6 bases). CDR1 and CDR2 (germline): SGHNT, YENEEA. The CDR3 loop spans 16 amino acids. Deletions cut 1 base from V and 3 bases from J, with 13 bases between.

The chain employs TRBV11-2 and TRBJ1-1, with a tentative D call TRBD1 (5 bases). The V gene lost 6 bases and the J gene lost 5 bases, with 22 bases spanning the gap. This CDR3 is built from 16 residues. The germline V gene has CDR1 SGHAT and CDR2 FQNNGV. DNA for the CDR3: TGTGCCAGCAGTCCTTCCCTCGTATTCGGGGGGACTGAAGCTTTCTTT. This codes for CASSPSLVFGGTEAFF.

This clone was observed a handful of times. The chain recombines TRBV6-2 or TRBV6-3 with TRBJ2-7, with TRBD2 matching over 14 bases. After removal of 0 bases from V and 4 bases from J, the junction contained 5 bases not matched to a gene. Germline V lookup: CDR1 MNHEY, CDR2 SVGEGT. The CDR3 length is 17 residues. The CDR3 is CASSYSGTSGGRYEQYF. In DNA form, the CDR3 reads TGTGCCAGCAGTTACTCGGGGACTAGCGGGGGTCGATACGAGCAGTACTTC.

The rearrangement joins TRBV6-5 to TRBJ2-7; 7 nucleotides agree with TRBD2. Per the germline V gene, CDR1 is MNHEY and CDR2 is SVGAGI. The CDR3 runs 16 residues. V dropped 0 bases and J dropped 7; count of bases not matched to a gene: 12. CDR3 residues: CASSYSSAGEGWEQYF. The CDR3, as DNA: TGTGCCAGCAGTTACTCCTCGGCTGGGGAGGGTTGGGAGCAGTACTTC.

A word on this clone: One end of the junction is discordant with germline, which a read error may explain. The rearrangement joins TRBV25-1 to TRBJ2-7; possibly TRBD2 for D (5 bases). The CDR3 is made up of 13 amino acids. Per germline, CDR1 MGHDK and CDR2 SYGVNS. The CDR3 bases are TGTGCCACCAGTTGGGGAGAACTCTACGAGCAGTACTTC. It yields the protein CATSWGELYEQYF.

CDR3 amino acids: CASSTPPYGYTF. CDR3 DNA: TGCGCCAGCTCGACACCACCTTATGGCTACACCTTC. The chain recombines TRBV5-1 with TRBJ1-2, with D unclear. Trimming removed 7 bases from V and 5 bases from J, with 12 bases in between. CDR1 is SGHRS, CDR2 YFSETQ, per germline. The CDR3 spans 12 residues.

This clone was seen once. The chain links TRBV11-2 to TRBJ2-7, with 11 nucleotides matching TRBD2. V gave up 10 bases and J gave up 3 bases; unmatched junction bases: 8. Germline V gene sequence: CDR1 SGHAT, CDR2 FQNNGV. The CDR3 length is 14 residues. CDR3 in amino acids: CATEEGLAGYEQYF. CDR3 in DNA: TGTGCCACCGAGGAAGGACTAGCGGGCTACGAGCAGTACTTC.

This clone was found once. V gene TRBV12-5 combines with J gene TRBJ2-5, with 7 bases fitting TRBD1. Germline assignment: CDR1 LGHNT and CDR2 FRNRAP. Trimming cost V 1 base and J 5 bases; bases outside gene matches: 13. The CDR3 is 17 residues long. The CDR3 here is CASGLGPTGAPSETQYF. CDR3 nucleotides: TGTGCTAGTGGTTTGGGACCCACAGGGGCCCCGTCGGAGACCCAGTACTTC.

The V call is TRBV9, the J call TRBJ1-2; 7 bases line up with TRBD1. There are 13 residues in the CDR3. The germline gives CDR1 SGDLS, CDR2 YYNGEE. With V trimmed by 0 bases and J by 8 bases, 4 bases remained unmatched. CDR3 in DNA: TGTGCCAGCAGCGTAGACCCGACAGGGGGCTACACCTTC. Its protein product is CASSVDPTGGYTF.

The chain uses TRBV5-6 and TRBJ2-1; 9 nucleotides agree with TRBD2. Germline V gene sequence: CDR1 SGHDT, CDR2 YYEEEE. The length of the CDR3 is 16 residues. With V trimmed by 4 bases and J by 8 bases, 13 bases remained unmatched. For the CDR3, the DNA is TGTGCCAGCAGCGTTGGTAGCGGGGGCTTGGGGGATGAGCAGTTCTTC. Protein product: CASSVGSGGLGDEQFF.

The genes are TRBV20-1 and TRBJ2-1, with D tentatively TRBD2 (5 bases). The V gene's germline CDR1 is DFQATT and CDR2 SNEGSKA (reference sequence). The CDR3 loop spans 11 amino acids. V was shortened by 6 bases and J by 7 bases, with 10 bases between the two germline ends. The CDR3 bases are TGCAGTGCCTCTACTAGGAATGAGCAGTTCTTC. Protein sequence: CSASTRNEQFF.

CDR3 sequence reads: CASSLSPGPWYEQYF. The DNA of the CDR3 is TGTGCCAGCAGTTTGAGTCCAGGGCCTTGGTACGAGCAGTACTTC. The genes are TRBV27 and TRBJ2-7; D is perhaps TRBD1 (5 bases). The ends were cut back, 3 bases at V and 4 bases at J, with 16 bases in the middle. Germline CDR1 reads MNHEY; CDR2 reads SMNVEV (reference sequence). The CDR3 spans 15 residues.

The chain recombines TRBV6-6 with TRBJ2-7; tentatively, D is TRBD1 (6 bases). Trimming stripped 0 bases from V and 2 bases from J, with 11 bases between. This CDR3 spans 15 amino acids. Germline-derived CDR1 and CDR2 are MNHNY and SVGAGI (reference sequence). Written as DNA, the CDR3 is TGTGCCAGCAGTTACTCGAAGGGGGAGACCTACGAGCAGTACTTC. Its protein product is CASSYSKGETYEQYF.

This clone appeared a few times. J is TRBJ1-1 and V is TRBV11-2; the D gene is possibly TRBD1 (5 bases). Germline CDR1 and CDR2: SGHAT and FQNNGV. The CDR3 loop spans 15 amino acids. V was cut by 1 base and J by 5 bases, with 14 bases left in between. This CDR3 reads CASSLAGWGRTEAFF. As DNA, the CDR3 is TGTGCCAGCAGCTTAGCGGGATGGGGGAGGACTGAAGCTTTCTTT.